This entry features one T cell receptor (beta chain) sequence. Its antigen is as yet unknown. The source of the sample is a study of cytomegalovirus exposure and HLA in healthy donors. The PCR made use of 60 Vbeta and 13 Jbeta primers. Sequencing was performed with immunoSEQ multiplex PCR; in TCRdb, only in-frame clones are kept and a portion is missing. Here the sample spans about 160,000 clones, roughly 80% being singletons. The study, taken as a whole, reports: Sequencing likely generated an artifact that appeared as a cluster of highly shared sequence variants. A later analysis found most CMV-associated TCR beta chains apparently HLA-restricted. When the data were analyzed later, several of the most significant clusters appeared to be linked to common viral pathogens. Among the CMV-associated chains, three were confirmed in vitro as specific for CMV antigens.

CDR1 is KGHSH and CDR2 is LQKENI in the germline V gene. This CDR3 comprises 17 residues. V dropped 4 bases and J dropped 0; count of bases not matched to a gene: 8. The V gene is TRBV18, the J gene TRBJ1-5; 8 nucleotides line up with TRBD1. Sequencing was carried out using PBMCs. This clonotype was sampled from a male donor in good health and CMV-seropositive. The CDR3 DNA reads as TGTGCCAGCTCACTAACACAGGGGGTTGATAGCAATCAGCCCCAGCATTTT. It yields the protein CASSLTQGVDSNQPQHF.